The 8 T cell receptor beta chains below come from one sample, sequenced in a study of breast tumors, draining lymph nodes, adjacent tissues (dated by TCRdb to the mid-2010s). The axillary draining lymph nodes of breast cancer patients were the source of the lymph node samples. Library generation was performed with multiplex PCR. Data came from an Illumina HiSeq 2000. TCRdb took the public reads, trimmed them with fastp at Q25, ran MiXCR for clone calling and kept in-frame beta chains. Each CDR3 protein gets just one entry, which takes the most common genes and DNA from the rows behind it. In all, the sample holds 190,000 or so distinct CDR3 sequences, and roughly 29% of those were seen once. The top ten constitute about 4.5% of the sample. The sequenced sample consisted of axillary lymph node tissue. These receptors were obtained from a female donor with breast cancer. Some clones in this sample may be carry-over from other donors' samples.

Points on this clonotype: This likely comes from a read error, as the CDR3 has no conserved phenylalanine or tryptophan at its end. The DNA is left out, because the CDR3 cannot be placed on it with certainty; the CDR3 is given as TCRdb lists it. V gene TRBV5-1 combines with J gene TRBJ2-2; the table's D call, TRBD2, has no DNA check behind it. CDR1 and CDR2 (germline): SGHRS, YFSETQ. Ends included, the CDR3 has 14 residues. The CDR3 loop is CASSPPDNTGELMS.

This clonotype was observed many times. The chain has TRBV29-1 and TRBJ2-7; 8 bases align to TRBD2. CDR3 length: 14 amino acids. In germline, CDR1 is SQVTM, CDR2 ANQGSEA. V lost 3 bases to trimming and J lost 4 bases; unmatched junction nucleotides: 8. CDR3 loop: CSVESGGPKYEQYF. CDR3 nucleotides: TGCAGCGTTGAGTCGGGAGGGCCGAAATACGAGCAGTACTTC.

This clonotype showed up many times. This chain uses TRBV10-2 with TRBJ2-3, with D perhaps TRBD2 (5 bases). Germline assignment: CDR1 WSHSY and CDR2 SAAADI. The CDR3 is 14 residues long. The ends were cut back, 8 bases at V and 4 bases at J, with 16 bases in the middle. The CDR3 region has the DNA TGCGCCAGCGGTGGAGGACCATCGGCAGATACGCAGTATTTT. This sequence encodes CASGGGPSADTQYF.

The chain carries TRBV20-1 and TRBJ1-4; no reliable D call. CDR1 and CDR2 from the germline V gene are DFQATT and SNEGSKA (reference sequence). The CDR3 length is 12 residues. Trimming removed 5 bases from V and 6 bases from J, with 10 bases in between. The CDR3 nucleotides read TGCAGTGCTCAAGACGCGGATGAAAAACTGTTTTTT. This sequence encodes CSAQDADEKLFF.

Comment on this clonotype: This may come from a read error, since a much larger clone is one base off. The chain links TRBV5-1 to TRBJ2-5, with TRBD2 matching over 13 bases. Germline assignment: CDR1 SGHRS and CDR2 YFSETQ. The V and J ends lost 7 bases and 4 bases, in that order; junction bases with no gene match: 10. The CDR3 is 16 residues long. The CDR3 DNA reads TGCGCCAGCTGTAGACTAGCGGGAGGAGGGGGAGAGACCCAGTACTTC. This translates into CASCRLAGGGGETQYF.

This clonotype was recorded many times. The chain employs TRBV29-1 and TRBJ2-7; D possibly matches TRBD1 or TRBD2 (6 bases each). The germline V gene has CDR1 SQVTM and CDR2 ANQGSEA. The V end lost 3 bases, the J end lost 2 bases, and 17 bases lay between the germline ends. The CDR3 extends over 15 amino acids. The CDR3 reads CSVEGTGTGAYEQYF. CDR3 DNA: TGCAGCGTTGAGGGAACAGGGACTGGGGCCTACGAGCAGTACTTC.

The chain joins TRBV9 to TRBJ2-1, with a possible D match to TRBD2 (6 bases). Germline V gene lookup returns CDR1 SGDLS and CDR2 YYNGEE. This CDR3 is 17 amino acids long. V gave up 7 bases and J gave up 0 bases, with 20 bases separating them. CDR3 DNA: TGTGCCAGCTCACCGTCAGTGGGACTGAACTCCTACAATGAGCAGTTCTTC. Amino acids: CASSPSVGLNSYNEQFF.

The chain carries TRBV20-1 and TRBJ2-3, with 13 nucleotides matching TRBD2. The V and J ends lost 6 bases and 0 bases, in that order; junction bases with no gene match: 9. Germline V gives CDR1 DFQATT, CDR2 SNEGSKA (reference sequence). This CDR3 comprises 17 residues. The CDR3 DNA sequence: TGCAGTGCCACCAGACTAGCGGGGGGAGCTAGCACAGATACGCAGTATTTT. Translated, it gives CSATRLAGGASTDTQYF.